The rows below give T cell receptor beta chains drawn from one sample of a study of early T cells in non-severe SARS-CoV-2 infection. TCRdb passed the 5' RACE reads through MiXCR, listing each CDR3 protein once. Of approximately 63,000 distinct CDR3 sequences listed, more than 5.5% are singletons. Here the sequenced sample was whole blood, taken at baseline. These receptor sequences come from an adult who was a healthcare worker with PCR-confirmed SARS-CoV-2 infection or an uninfected control (not recorded which). CDR3s include the opening cysteine and the closing phenylalanine or tryptophan. Not all rows give a size; the values are once, few, many and, for expanded clones, a class.

j_call v_call clone_size cdr3_aa
TRBJ2-2 TRBV7-2 few CASSLASGILTGELFF
TRBJ2-3 TRBV20-1 few CSARPRTSGIPDTQYF
TRBJ2-7 TRBV4-1 NA CASSRVREGTYEQYF
TRBJ1-3 TRBV2 few CASSLQGSSGNTIYF
TRBJ2-3 TRBV2 many CASRGTPDTQYF
TRBJ2-3 TRBV11-2 few CASSLEGGTQYF
TRBJ2-3 TRBV2 many CASSEAWGADTDTQYF
TRBJ2-5 TRBV4-2 many CASSRAGTTEETQYF
TRBJ2-5 TRBV3-1 few CASSKTGAETQYF
TRBJ2-2 TRBV4-2 NA CASSQATGRAGELFF
TRBJ2-7 TRBV19 few CASGTGSLNEQYF
TRBJ2-5 TRBV11-2 many CASSLSPRQETQYF
TRBJ2-1 TRBV5-1 few CASSLVASSGNEQFF
TRBJ1-1 TRBV20-1 NA CSASGQTNTEAFF
TRBJ2-1 TRBV6-5 many CASSYSKAGPSYNEQFF
TRBJ2-1 TRBV6-1 many CASSDVLVGEQFF
TRBJ2-7 TRBV20-1 NA CSARALGQVSYEQYF
TRBJ1-1 TRBV18 NA CASSPFTSSFGQGNTEAFF
TRBJ1-1 TRBV5-1 few CASSLGHNEAFF
TRBJ2-7 TRBV6-5 few CASSYSRGPHEQYF
TRBJ2-5 TRBV7-3 NA CASSEQGQETQYF
TRBJ1-5 TRBV29-1 few CSVAGTEFEPQHF
TRBJ2-7 TRBV25-1 many CASSRGGLSYEQYF
TRBJ1-4 TRBV27 many CASSLSSGTLWTNEKLFF
TRBJ2-7 TRBV20-1 many CSLIGAGDRSYEQYF
TRBJ2-7 TRBV10-3 many CATLNGGSGEQYF
TRBJ2-1 TRBV28 NA CASSFAGLAGVDEQFF
TRBJ2-7 TRBV6-2/TRBV6-3 NA CASTPRGSYEQYF
TRBJ2-5 TRBV2 many CASSDGGETQYF
TRBJ1-1 TRBV5-6 few CASSLWGQGFMNTEAFF
TRBJ1-1 TRBV21-1 few CASSREGRVAEAFF
TRBJ1-5 TRBV10-3 many CATDRGGGNQPQHF
TRBJ2-7 TRBV3-1 NA CASSRDREAEQYF
TRBJ1-2 TRBV25-1 many CASSGRGGEDSGYTF
TRBJ1-1 TRBV27 many CASSSRQARNTEAFF
TRBJ1-1 TRBV29-1 many CSVGWPNTEAFF
TRBJ2-1 TRBV4-1 many CASSQAGRASYNEQFF
TRBJ2-7 TRBV28 many CASSFGDGQPDEQYF
TRBJ2-5 TRBV3-1 NA CASNVPGLEETQYF
TRBJ2-1 TRBV11-2 many CASSSFPGQGLKFF
TRBJ2-5 TRBV18 many CASSPNFQETQYF
TRBJ2-5 TRBV24-1 many CATSDTRSSGETQYF
TRBJ1-5 TRBV19 NA CASSTAGGDQPQHF
TRBJ2-1 TRBV20-1 many CSASRQGTGQFF
TRBJ2-7 TRBV4-2 many CASSQVVSGPPYEQYF
TRBJ2-3 TRBV6-5 many CASSHNRGSLLRDTQYF
TRBJ2-1 TRBV7-6 few CASSARRDGEGIDEQFF
TRBJ2-3 TRBV7-2 many CASSSTGPSTDTQYF